Below, one T cell receptor beta chain is given with its context. Its antigen is currently not known. The record has no base qualities; no much larger clone is one base away. Enrolling through a virtual design, the prospective study's participants ranged in age from roughly 18 to 90 years and lived across about two dozen United States geographic areas. In the prospective study, participants were assigned to cohorts based on the clinical history participants reported in a screening survey and a study questionnaire. Recovered participants in ImmuneRACE Cohort 3 were defined as having two consecutive negative NP/OP PCR tests, clearance from a healthcare professional, or resolution of symptoms. Mobile phlebotomists in the prospective study collected whole blood, serum and a nasopharyngeal or oropharyngeal swab from every participant. Additional blood draws and questionnaires over an approximately 2-month period could optionally be provided by prospective study participants. Prospective study blood samples were shipped either frozen or at room temperature before DNA extraction.

The sample is drawn from a study of blood T cell repertoires in COVID-19 (dated by TCRdb to about 2020). Regarding the research as a whole: Samples covering the acute and convalescent phases of COVID-19 were provided by collaborators in the United States, Italy and Spain. The prospective study material was composed of cDNA or gDNA derived from T cells, B-cell-depleted T cells, or PBMCs. Deeply sampled blood TCRbeta repertoires from subjects exposed to, actively infected with, or recovered from COVID-19 were included in the dataset. The repertoires were made available in a free public database intended to serve as a resource for research on the immune response to SARS-CoV-2. Samples were obtained from the ongoing ImmuneRACE study (first 160 participants) and from 1,000 to 1,500 subjects provided by 6 global collaborators. The sample metadata nearly always contained a de-identified subject ID, COVID-19 status, age in years and sex. Where available, HLA class I and class II types were taken from metadata supplied by the sample provider and were not determined by assay-based typing.

The CDR3 runs 14 residues from the cysteine to the phenylalanine. Only the CDR3 portion is preserved as DNA: 42 bases, with reading frame beginning at the first base. The germline V gene yields SGHVS for CDR1 and FQNEAQ for CDR2. V drops 1 base and J drops 4 bases, leaving 10 bases in between. Here is what the overall study found, with its caveats: The amount of clinical and demographic metadata varied by source and participant and was provided uncurated.

TCRbeta CDR3 regions were amplified from genomic DNA using the immunoSEQ Assay, a bias-controlled multiplex PCR. On the authors' methods: The number of nucleated cells in each sample was estimated from the amplification of reference gene primers within the assay. To quantify the absolute abundance of each unique TCRbeta CDR3 rearrangement, sequence reads were collapsed and filtered. For each sample, productive Simpson clonality was calculated by taking the square root of Simpson's diversity index across productive rearrangements. In TCRdb, the immuneACCESS table is reduced to in-frame sequences with V and J assigned. These tables do not hold every clone; where another copy was compared, an unresolved V gene accounts for under half, and the others remain unexplained. V and J calls and clone size are those listed in that table; D and trimming were worked out from the DNA. In this sample the table shows fewer than 400,000 clones, roughly 86% of which occur a single time. The ten largest clonotypes hold about 9.8% of the sample.

The sequenced material came from PBMCs or T cells enriched from blood (not recorded which). The sequence derives from a woman younger than 35 who had recovered from COVID-19. Rearrangement joined TRBV7-8 to TRBJ1-2; the D gene assignment is ambiguous. Here is the DNA: TGTGCCAGCAGCTTAGGGGCAGCACTCTATGGCTACACCTTC. Protein translation: CASSLGAALYGYTF.